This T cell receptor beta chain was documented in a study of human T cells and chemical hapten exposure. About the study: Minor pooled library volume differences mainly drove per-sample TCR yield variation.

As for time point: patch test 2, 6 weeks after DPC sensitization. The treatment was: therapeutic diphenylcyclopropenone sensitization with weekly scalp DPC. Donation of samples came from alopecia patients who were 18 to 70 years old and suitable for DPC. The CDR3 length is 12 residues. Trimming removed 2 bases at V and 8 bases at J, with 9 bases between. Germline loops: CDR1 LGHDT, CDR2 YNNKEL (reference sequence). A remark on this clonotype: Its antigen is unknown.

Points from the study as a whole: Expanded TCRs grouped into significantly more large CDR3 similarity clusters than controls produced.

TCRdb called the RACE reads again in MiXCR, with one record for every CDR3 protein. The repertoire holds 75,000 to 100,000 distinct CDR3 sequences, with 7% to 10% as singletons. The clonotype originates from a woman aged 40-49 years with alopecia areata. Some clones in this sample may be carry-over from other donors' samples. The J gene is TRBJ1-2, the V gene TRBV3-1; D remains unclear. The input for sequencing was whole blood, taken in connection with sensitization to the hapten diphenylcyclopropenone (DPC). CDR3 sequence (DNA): TGTGCCAGCAGCCAACCAAAGTCCGGCTACACCTTC. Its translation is CASSQPKSGYTF. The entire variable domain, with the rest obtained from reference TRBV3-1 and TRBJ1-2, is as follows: DTAVSQTPKYLVTQMGNDKSIKCEQNLGHDTMYWYKQDSKKFLKIMFSYNNKELIINETVPNRFSPKSPDKAHLNLHINSLELGDSAVYFCASSQPKSGYTFGSGTRLTVV.